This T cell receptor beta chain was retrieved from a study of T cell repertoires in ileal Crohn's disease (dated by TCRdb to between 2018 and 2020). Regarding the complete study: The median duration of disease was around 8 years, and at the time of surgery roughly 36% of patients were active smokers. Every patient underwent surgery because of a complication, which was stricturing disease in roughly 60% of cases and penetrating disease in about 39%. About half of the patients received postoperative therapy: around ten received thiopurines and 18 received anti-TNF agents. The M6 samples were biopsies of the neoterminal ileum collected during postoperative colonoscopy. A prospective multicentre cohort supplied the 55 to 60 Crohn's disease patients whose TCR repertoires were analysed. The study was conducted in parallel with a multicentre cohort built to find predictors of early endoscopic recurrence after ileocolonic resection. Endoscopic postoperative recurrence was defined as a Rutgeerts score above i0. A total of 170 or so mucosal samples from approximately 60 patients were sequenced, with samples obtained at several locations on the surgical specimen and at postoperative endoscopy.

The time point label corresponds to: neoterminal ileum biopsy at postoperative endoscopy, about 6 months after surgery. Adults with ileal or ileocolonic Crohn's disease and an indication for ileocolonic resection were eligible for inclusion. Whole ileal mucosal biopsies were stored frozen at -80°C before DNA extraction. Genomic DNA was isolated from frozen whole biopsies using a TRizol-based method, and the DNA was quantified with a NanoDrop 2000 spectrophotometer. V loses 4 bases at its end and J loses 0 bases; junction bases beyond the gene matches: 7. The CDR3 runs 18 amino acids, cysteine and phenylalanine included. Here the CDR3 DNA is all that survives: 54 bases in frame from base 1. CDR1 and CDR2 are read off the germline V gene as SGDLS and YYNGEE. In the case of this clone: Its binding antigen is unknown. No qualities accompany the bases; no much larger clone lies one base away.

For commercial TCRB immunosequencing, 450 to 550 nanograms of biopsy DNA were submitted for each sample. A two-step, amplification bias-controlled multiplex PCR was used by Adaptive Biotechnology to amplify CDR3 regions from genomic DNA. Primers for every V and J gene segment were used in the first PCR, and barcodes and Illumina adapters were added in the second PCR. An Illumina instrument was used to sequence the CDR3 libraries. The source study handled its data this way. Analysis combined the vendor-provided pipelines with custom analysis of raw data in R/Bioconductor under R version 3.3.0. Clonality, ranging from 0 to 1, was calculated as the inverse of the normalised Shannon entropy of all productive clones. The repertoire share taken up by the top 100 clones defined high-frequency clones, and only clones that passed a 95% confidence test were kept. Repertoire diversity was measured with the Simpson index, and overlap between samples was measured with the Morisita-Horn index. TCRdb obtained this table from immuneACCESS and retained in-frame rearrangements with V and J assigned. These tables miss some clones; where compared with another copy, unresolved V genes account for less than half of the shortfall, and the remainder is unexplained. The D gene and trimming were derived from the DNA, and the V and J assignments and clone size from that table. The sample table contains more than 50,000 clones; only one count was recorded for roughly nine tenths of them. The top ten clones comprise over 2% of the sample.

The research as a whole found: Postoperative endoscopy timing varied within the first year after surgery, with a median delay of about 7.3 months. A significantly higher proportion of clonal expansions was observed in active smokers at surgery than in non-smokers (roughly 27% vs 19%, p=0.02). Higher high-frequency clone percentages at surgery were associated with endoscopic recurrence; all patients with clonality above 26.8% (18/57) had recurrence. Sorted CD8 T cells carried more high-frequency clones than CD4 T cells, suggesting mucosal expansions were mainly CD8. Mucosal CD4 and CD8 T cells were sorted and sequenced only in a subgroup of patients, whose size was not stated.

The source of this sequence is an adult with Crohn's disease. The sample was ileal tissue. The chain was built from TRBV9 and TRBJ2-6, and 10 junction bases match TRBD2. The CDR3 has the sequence CASSPGLADNSGANVLTF. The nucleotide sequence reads TGTGCCAGCAGCCCCGGACTAGCGGATAACTCTGGGGCCAACGTCCTGACTTTC.